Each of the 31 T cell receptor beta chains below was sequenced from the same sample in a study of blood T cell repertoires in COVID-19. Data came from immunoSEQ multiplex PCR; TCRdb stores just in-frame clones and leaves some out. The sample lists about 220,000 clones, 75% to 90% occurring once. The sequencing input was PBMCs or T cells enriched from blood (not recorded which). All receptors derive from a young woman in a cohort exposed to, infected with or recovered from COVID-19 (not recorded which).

The CDR3, as DNA: TGTGCCAGCAGCTTCCGACAGGGTGCTGAAGCTTTCTTT. Protein: CASSFRQGAEAFF. This chain joins TRBV7-3 and TRBJ1-1, with 7 bases that match TRBD1. V trimming: 3 bases; J trimming: 6 bases; junction bases outside the gene matches: 4. Germline loops: CDR1 SGHTA, CDR2 FQGTGA. This CDR3 is 13 amino acids long.

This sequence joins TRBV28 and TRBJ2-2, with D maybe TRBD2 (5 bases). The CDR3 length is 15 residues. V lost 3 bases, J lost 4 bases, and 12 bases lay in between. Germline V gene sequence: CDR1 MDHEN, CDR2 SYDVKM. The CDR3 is CASSFSGMSTGELFF. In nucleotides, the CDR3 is TGTGCCAGCAGTTTTTCGGGGATGAGCACCGGGGAGCTGTTTTTT.

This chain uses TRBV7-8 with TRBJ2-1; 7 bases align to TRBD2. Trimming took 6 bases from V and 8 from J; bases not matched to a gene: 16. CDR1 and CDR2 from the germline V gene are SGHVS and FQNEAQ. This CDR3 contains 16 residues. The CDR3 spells CASRAGLGGPVDEQFF. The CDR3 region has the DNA TGTGCCAGCAGGGCCGGGCTGGGAGGGCCTGTGGATGAGCAGTTCTTC. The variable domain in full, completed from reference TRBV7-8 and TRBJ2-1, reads GAGVSQSPRYKVAKRGQDVALRCDPISGHVSLFWYQQALGQGPEFLTYFQNEAQLDKSGLPSDRFFAERPEGSVSTLKIQRTQQEDSAVYLCASRAGLGGPVDEQFFGPGTRLTVL.

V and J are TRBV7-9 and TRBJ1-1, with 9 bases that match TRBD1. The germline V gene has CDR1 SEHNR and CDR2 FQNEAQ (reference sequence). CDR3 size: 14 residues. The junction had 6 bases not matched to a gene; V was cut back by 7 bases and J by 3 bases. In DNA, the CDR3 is TGTGCCAGCACCCAGGGACAGGGCTACACTGAAGCTTTCTTT. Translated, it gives CASTQGQGYTEAFF.

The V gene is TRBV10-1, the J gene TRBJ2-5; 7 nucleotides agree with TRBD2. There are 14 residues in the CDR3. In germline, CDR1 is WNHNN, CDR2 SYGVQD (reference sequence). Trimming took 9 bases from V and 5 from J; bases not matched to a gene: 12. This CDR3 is CASTEREGAETQYF. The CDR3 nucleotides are TGCGCCAGTACCGAGCGGGAAGGAGCGGAGACCCAGTACTTC.

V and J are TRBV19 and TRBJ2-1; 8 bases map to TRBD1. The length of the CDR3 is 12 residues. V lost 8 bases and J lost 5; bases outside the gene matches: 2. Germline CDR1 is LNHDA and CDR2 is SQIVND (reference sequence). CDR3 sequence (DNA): TGTGCCAGTCAGGGGGCGGACAATGAGCAGTTCTTC. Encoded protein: CASQGADNEQFF.

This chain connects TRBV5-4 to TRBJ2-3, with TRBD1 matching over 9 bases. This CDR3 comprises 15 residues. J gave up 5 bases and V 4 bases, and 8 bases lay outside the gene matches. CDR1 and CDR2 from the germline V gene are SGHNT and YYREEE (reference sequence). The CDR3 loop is CASSRGQGLVDTQYF. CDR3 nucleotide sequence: TGTGCCAGCAGCAGGGGACAGGGACTCGTAGATACGCAGTATTTT.

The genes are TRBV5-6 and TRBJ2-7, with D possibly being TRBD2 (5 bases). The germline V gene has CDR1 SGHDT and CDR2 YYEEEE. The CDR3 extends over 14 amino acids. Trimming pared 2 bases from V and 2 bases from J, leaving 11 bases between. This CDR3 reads CASSFEDGAYEQYF. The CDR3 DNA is TGTGCCAGCAGCTTCGAGGACGGGGCCTACGAGCAGTACTTC.

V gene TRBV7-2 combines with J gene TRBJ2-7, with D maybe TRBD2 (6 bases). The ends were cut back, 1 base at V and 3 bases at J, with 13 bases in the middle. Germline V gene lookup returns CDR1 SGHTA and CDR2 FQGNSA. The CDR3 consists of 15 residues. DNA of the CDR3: TGTGCCAGCAGCTTAGGTGCCGGGGGAGTCTACGAGCAGTACTTC. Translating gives CASSLGAGGVYEQYF.

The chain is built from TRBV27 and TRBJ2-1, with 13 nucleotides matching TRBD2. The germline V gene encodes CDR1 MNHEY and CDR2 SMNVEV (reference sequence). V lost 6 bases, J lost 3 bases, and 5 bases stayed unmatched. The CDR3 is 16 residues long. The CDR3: CASSPRLAGGYNEQFF. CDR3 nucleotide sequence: TGTGCCAGCAGCCCGCGACTAGCGGGAGGCTACAATGAGCAGTTCTTC.

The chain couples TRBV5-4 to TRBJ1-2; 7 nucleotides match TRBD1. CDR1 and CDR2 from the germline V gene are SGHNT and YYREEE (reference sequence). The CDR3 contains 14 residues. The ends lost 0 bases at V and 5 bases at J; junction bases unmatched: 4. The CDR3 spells CASSLAGGSYGYTF. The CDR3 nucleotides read TGTGCCAGCAGCTTGGCAGGGGGTTCTTATGGCTACACCTTC.

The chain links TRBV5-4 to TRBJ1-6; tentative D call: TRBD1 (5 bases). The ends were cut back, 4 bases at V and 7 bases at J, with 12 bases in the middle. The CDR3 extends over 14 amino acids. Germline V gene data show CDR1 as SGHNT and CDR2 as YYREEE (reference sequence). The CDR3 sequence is CASSLTTANSPLHF. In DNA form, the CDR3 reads TGTGCCAGCAGCCTTACGACAGCAAATTCACCCCTCCACTTT.

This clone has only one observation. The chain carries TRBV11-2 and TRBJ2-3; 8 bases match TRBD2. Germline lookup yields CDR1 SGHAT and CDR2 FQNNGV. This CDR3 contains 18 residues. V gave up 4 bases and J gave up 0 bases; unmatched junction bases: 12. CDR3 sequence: CASSWPRASGRSTDTQYF. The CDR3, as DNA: TGTGCCAGCAGCTGGCCAAGGGCTAGCGGGCGTAGCACAGATACGCAGTATTTT.

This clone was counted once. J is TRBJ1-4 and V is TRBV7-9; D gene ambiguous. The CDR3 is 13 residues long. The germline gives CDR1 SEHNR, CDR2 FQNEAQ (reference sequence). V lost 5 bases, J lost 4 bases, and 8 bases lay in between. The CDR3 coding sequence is TGTGCCAGCAGCACCAGAATTAATGAAAAACTGTTTTTT. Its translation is CASSTRINEKLFF.

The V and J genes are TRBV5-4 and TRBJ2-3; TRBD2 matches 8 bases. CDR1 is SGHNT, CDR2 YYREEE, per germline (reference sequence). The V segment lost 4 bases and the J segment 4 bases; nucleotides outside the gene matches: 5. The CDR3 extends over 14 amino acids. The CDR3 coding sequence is TGTGCCAGCAGCCAAGCGGGAGACCCAGATACGCAGTATTTT. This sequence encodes CASSQAGDPDTQYF. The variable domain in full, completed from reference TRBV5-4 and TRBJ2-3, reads ETGVTQSPTHLIKTRGQQVTLRCSSQSGHNTVSWYQQALGQGPQFIFQYYREEENGRGNFPPRFSGLQFPNYSSELNVNALELDDSALYLCASSQAGDPDTQYFGPGTRLTVL.

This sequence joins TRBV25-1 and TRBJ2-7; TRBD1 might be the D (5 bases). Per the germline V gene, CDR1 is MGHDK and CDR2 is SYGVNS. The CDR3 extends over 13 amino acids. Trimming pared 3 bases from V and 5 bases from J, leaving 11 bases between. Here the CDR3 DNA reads TGTGCCAGCAGTGACTCGGACATAAACGAGCAGTACTTC. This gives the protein CASSDSDINEQYF.

CDR3 sequence (DNA): TGCGCCAGCAGCTATTCCGGGACAGGGAACACTGAAGCTTTCTTT. Residues: CASSYSGTGNTEAFF. This rearrangement joins TRBV5-1 to TRBJ1-1; TRBD1 aligns across 8 bases. Germline CDR1 is SGHRS and CDR2 is YFSETQ. This CDR3 is 15 amino acids long. J lost 1 base, V lost 3 bases, and 5 bases had no gene match.

DNA of the CDR3: TGTGCCAGTAGTAGAACAGGGGGGTTGGAGACCCAGTACTTC. Translation: CASSRTGGLETQYF. This chain connects TRBV19 to TRBJ2-5, with TRBD1 matching over 8 bases. Germline V gives CDR1 LNHDA, CDR2 SQIVND (reference sequence). The junction had 6 bases not matched to a gene; V was cut back by 4 bases and J by 5 bases. CDR3 size: 14 residues.

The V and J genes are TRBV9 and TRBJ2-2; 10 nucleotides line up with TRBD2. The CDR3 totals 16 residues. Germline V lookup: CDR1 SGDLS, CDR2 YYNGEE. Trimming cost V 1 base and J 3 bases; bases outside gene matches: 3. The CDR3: CASSVQRGGDTGELFF. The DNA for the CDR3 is TGTGCCAGCAGCGTACAGCGGGGGGGCGACACCGGGGAGCTGTTTTTT. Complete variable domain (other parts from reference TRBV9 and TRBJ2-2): DSGVTQTPKHLITATGQRVTLRCSPRSGDLSVYWYQQSLDQGLQFLIQYYNGEERAKGNILERFSAQQFPDLHSELNLSSLELGDSALYFCASSVQRGGDTGELFFGEGSRLTVL.

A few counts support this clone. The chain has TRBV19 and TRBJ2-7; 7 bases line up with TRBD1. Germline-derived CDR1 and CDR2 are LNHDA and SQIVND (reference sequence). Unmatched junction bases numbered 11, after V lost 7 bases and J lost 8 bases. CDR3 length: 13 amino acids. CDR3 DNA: TGTGCCAGTAAGGCAGGGGGTCAGTCCCAGCAGTACTTC. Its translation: CASKAGGQSQQYF. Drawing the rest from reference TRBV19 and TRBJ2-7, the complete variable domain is DGGITQSPKYLFRKEGQNVTLSCEQNLNHDAMYWYRQDPGQGLRLIYYSQIVNDFQKGDIAEGYSVSREKKESFPLTVTSAQKNPTAFYLCASKAGGQSQQYFGPGTRLTVT.

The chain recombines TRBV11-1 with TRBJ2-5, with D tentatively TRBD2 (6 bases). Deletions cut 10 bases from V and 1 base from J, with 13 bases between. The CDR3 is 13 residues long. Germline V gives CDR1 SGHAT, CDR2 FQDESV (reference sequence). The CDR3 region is CATGVAAQETQYF. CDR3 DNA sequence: TGTGCCACTGGGGTAGCGGCCCAAGAGACCCAGTACTTC.

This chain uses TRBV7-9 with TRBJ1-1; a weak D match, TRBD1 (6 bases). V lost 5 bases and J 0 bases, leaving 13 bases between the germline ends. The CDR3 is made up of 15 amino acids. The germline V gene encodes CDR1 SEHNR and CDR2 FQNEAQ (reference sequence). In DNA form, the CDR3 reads TGTGCCAGCAGCCCCAGGGGCCAGGTGAACACTGAAGCTTTCTTT. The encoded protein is CASSPRGQVNTEAFF.

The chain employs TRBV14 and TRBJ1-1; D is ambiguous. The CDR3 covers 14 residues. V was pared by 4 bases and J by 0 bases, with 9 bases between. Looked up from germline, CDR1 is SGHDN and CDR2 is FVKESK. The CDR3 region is CASSPPGMNTEAFF. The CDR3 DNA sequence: TGTGCCAGCAGCCCCCCGGGAATGAACACTGAAGCTTTCTTT.

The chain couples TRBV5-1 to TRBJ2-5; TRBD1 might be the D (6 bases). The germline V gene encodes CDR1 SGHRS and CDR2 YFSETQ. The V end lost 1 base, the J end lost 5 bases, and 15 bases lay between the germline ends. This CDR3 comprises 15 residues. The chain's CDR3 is CASSLQTGPEETQYF. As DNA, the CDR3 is TGCGCCAGCAGCTTGCAAACAGGGCCGGAGGAGACCCAGTACTTC. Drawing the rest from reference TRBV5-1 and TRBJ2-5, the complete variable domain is KAGVTQTPRYLIKTRGQQVTLSCSPISGHRSVSWYQQTPGQGLQFLFEYFSETQRNKGNFPGRFSGRQFSNSRSEMNVSTLELGDSALYLCASSLQTGPEETQYFGPGTRLLVL.

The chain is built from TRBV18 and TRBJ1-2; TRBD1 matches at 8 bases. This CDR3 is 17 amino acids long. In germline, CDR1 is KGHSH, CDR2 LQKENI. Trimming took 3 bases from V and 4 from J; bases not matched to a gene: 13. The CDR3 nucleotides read TGTGCCAGCTCACCGGGTCAGGGGGCCCGTGGGCGCTATGGCTACACCTTC. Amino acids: CASSPGQGARGRYGYTF. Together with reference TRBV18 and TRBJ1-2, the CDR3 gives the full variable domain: NAGVMQNPRHLVRRRGQEARLRCSPMKGHSHVYWYRQLPEEGLKFMVYLQKENIIDESGMPKERFSAEFPKEGPSILRIQQVVRGDSAAYFCASSPGQGARGRYGYTFGSGTRLTVV.

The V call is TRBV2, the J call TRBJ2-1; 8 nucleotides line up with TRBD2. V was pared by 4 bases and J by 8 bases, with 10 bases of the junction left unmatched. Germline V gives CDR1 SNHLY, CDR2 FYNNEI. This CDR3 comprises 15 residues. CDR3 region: CASSVGAGELYEQFF. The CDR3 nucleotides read TGTGCCAGCAGTGTGGGAGCGGGAGAACTGTATGAGCAGTTCTTC. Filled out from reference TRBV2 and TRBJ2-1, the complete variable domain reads EPEVTQTPSHQVTQMGQEVILRCVPISNHLYFYWYRQILGQKVEFLVSFYNNEISEKSEIFDDQFSVERPDGSNFTLKIRSTKLEDSAMYFCASSVGAGELYEQFFGPGTRLTVL.

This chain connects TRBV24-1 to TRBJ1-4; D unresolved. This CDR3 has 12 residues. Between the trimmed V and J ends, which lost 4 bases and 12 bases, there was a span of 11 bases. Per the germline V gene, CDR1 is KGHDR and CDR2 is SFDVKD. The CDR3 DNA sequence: TGTGCCACCAGTGACCAACAGTCCGAACTGTTTTTT. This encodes CATSDQQSELFF.

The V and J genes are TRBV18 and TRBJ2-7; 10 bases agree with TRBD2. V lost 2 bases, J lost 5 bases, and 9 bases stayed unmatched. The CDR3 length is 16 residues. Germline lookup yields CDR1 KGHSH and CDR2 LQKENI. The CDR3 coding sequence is TGTGCCAGCTCACCAATAGAAGCGGGAGGGCCGGACGAGCAGTACTTC. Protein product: CASSPIEAGGPDEQYF.

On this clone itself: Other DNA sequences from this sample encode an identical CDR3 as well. The CDR3: CASSILAGGTDTQYF. In DNA, the CDR3 is TGTGCCAGTAGTATCCTTGCGGGAGGGACAGATACGCAGTATTTT. J is TRBJ2-3 and V is TRBV19; 9 nucleotides line up with TRBD2. This CDR3 has 15 residues. The trim removed 3 bases at V and 3 bases at J, leaving 4 bases unmatched. Germline CDR1 LNHDA, CDR2 SQIVND (reference sequence). Based on the CDR3 plus reference TRBV19 and TRBJ2-3, the full variable domain is DGGITQSPKYLFRKEGQNVTLSCEQNLNHDAMYWYRQDPGQGLRLIYYSQIVNDFQKGDIAEGYSVSREKKESFPLTVTSAQKNPTAFYLCASSILAGGTDTQYFGPGTRLTVL.

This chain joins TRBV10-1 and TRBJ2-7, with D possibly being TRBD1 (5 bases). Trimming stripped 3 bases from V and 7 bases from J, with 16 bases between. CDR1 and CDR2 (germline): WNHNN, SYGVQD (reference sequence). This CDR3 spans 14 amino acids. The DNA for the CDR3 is TGCGCCAGCAGTGAAGGGGCAGGGTCGAGAGAGCAGTACTTC. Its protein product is CASSEGAGSREQYF.

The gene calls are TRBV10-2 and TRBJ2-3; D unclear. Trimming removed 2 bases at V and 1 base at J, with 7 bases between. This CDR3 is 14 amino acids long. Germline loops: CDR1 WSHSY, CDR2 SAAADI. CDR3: CASSEASRTDTQYF. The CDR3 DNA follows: TGCGCCAGCAGTGAGGCTAGTCGCACAGATACGCAGTATTTT.